This T cell receptor (beta chain) comes out of a study of blood T cell repertoires in COVID-19. V trimming: 3 bases; J trimming: 1 base; junction bases outside the gene matches: 10. From germline, CDR1 is SEHNR and CDR2 FQNEAQ (reference sequence). The length of the CDR3 is 18 residues. The table came from immunoSEQ multiplex PCR; TCRdb's copy has only in-frame clones and leaves some out. This sample has approximately 240,000 clones, with approximately 80% found just once. The sequenced sample was peripheral blood. This sequence joins TRBV7-9 and TRBJ2-3; 10 bases match TRBD2. This sequence was found in a woman aged 80 or over with active or convalescent COVID-19. The CDR3 is CASSFPPQGTSGTDTQYF. CDR3 DNA: TGTGCCAGCAGCTTTCCCCCTCAAGGGACTAGCGGCACAGATACGCAGTATTTT.